The 22 T cell receptor beta chains reported below all come from one sample, sequenced in a study of blood T cell repertoires in COVID-19. Measured with immunoSEQ multiplex PCR; TCRdb has only the in-frame clones, and not every one. Here the sample spans 360,000 or so clones, more than 70% being singletons. The sequencing sample was made of peripheral blood. Source of these receptors: a woman in her sixties or seventies with COVID-19, enrolled during active disease.

This chain joins TRBV5-6 and TRBJ2-3; TRBD2 agrees at 7 bases. Trimming at V came to 4 bases and at J to 6 bases, leaving 11 bases not matched to a gene. Germline-derived CDR1 and CDR2 are SGHDT and YYEEEE. The CDR3 has 15 amino acids. In DNA, the CDR3 is TGTGCCAGCAGCCGATCTAGCGGCTCTTGGGATACGCAGTATTTT. Residues: CASSRSSGSWDTQYF.

V is TRBV5-1 and J is TRBJ2-3; D is ambiguous. The ends were cut back, 1 base at V and 3 bases at J, with 15 bases in the middle. The CDR3 contains 16 residues. CDR1 is SGHRS, CDR2 YFSETQ, per germline. The CDR3 coding sequence is TGCGCCAGCAGCTTGCAGGTCAATCCACGTACAGATACGCAGTATTTT. The encoded protein is CASSLQVNPRTDTQYF.

The V and J genes are TRBV10-1 and TRBJ2-5; the match to TRBD1 covers 7 bases. The ends lost 4 bases at V and 5 bases at J; junction bases unmatched: 4. Germline CDR1 is WNHNN and CDR2 is SYGVQD (reference sequence). CDR3 length: 13 amino acids. The CDR3 nucleotides are TGCGCCAGCAGTGCTGGACAGGCTGAGACCCAGTACTTC. It specifies CASSAGQAETQYF.

In this sample, this clone turned up once. J is TRBJ1-2 and V is TRBV5-6, with D hard to call. Germline V gene sequence: CDR1 SGHDT, CDR2 YYEEEE. V lost 5 bases, J lost 2 bases, and 13 bases lay in between. This CDR3 contains 14 residues. The CDR3 here is CASSSSGENYGYTF. The CDR3 DNA reads as TGTGCCAGCAGTTCGTCCGGGGAGAACTATGGCTACACCTTC.

Concerning this clone itself: The sample has other DNA sequences that encode this CDR3 too. The chain carries TRBV5-1 and TRBJ1-5; TRBD1 matches 8 bases. The trim removed 4 bases at V and 2 bases at J, leaving 2 bases unmatched. The CDR3 is 14 amino acids. Per germline, CDR1 SGHRS and CDR2 YFSETQ. The CDR3 protein is CASSLTGGNQPQHF. The CDR3 nucleotides are TGCGCCAGCAGCCTGACAGGGGGCAATCAGCCCCAGCATTTT.

V usage is TRBV9 and J usage is TRBJ1-3; D perhaps matches TRBD1 (6 bases). The CDR3 is made up of 15 amino acids. Trimming stripped 4 bases from V and 0 bases from J, with 11 bases between. Per germline, CDR1 SGDLS and CDR2 YYNGEE. The CDR3 DNA reads TGTGCCAGCAGCCCAGGACAGATCTCTGGAAACACCATATATTTT. This sequence encodes CASSPGQISGNTIYF.

To note about this clone: At one boundary the junction diverges from the germline segment, which might be a read error. The rearrangement uses TRBV7-3 and TRBJ2-7; 8 bases agree with TRBD1. The germline V gene has CDR1 SGHTA and CDR2 FQGTGA. The CDR3 length is 13 residues. In DNA, the CDR3 is TGTGCCAGCAGCCTAACAGGGGGCTACGAGCAGTACTTC. The encoded protein is CASSLTGGYEQYF. The whole variable domain, filled in from reference TRBV7-3 and TRBJ2-7, reads GAGVSQTPSNKVTEKGKYVELRCDPISGHTALYWYRQSLGQGPEFLIYFQGTGAADDSGLPNDRFFAVRPEGSVSTLKIQRTERGDSAVYLCASSLTGGYEQYFGPGTRLTVT.

This clone has just one count. The chain recombines TRBV4-2 with TRBJ2-2; D is perhaps TRBD1 (6 bases). V was trimmed by 2 bases and J by 4 bases, leaving 11 bases between them. CDR1 LGHNA and CDR2 YNFKEQ come from the germline V gene. The CDR3 runs 15 residues. The CDR3 protein is CASSQTQGPTGELFF. CDR3 nucleotides: TGTGCCAGCAGCCAAACACAGGGCCCCACCGGGGAGCTGTTTTTT.

The V gene is TRBV10-3, the J gene TRBJ1-2, with TRBD1 identical over 7 bases. Per germline, CDR1 ENHRY and CDR2 SYGVKD. J lost 5 bases, V lost 8 bases, and 2 bases had no gene match. The CDR3 covers 11 residues. The CDR3 region has the DNA TGTGCCATCGGGACAGAATATGGCTACACCTTC. Protein: CAIGTEYGYTF.

The CDR3, as DNA: TGTGCCACCAGTGATTTGCGAGGGAACGGCTACACCTTC. Residues: CATSDLRGNGYTF. The V gene is TRBV24-1, the J gene TRBJ1-2, with D uncertain. Trimming cost V 0 bases and J 8 bases, with 9 bases left between them. Germline assignment: CDR1 KGHDR and CDR2 SFDVKD. The CDR3 contains 13 residues.

The J gene is TRBJ1-4, the V gene TRBV2; 7 nucleotides match TRBD1. With 10 bases clipped from V and 8 bases from J, the junction kept 10 bases outside the gene matches. The germline CDR1 and CDR2 sequences are SNHLY and FYNNEI. This CDR3 has 13 amino acids. CDR3: CATRQGELEKLFF. In DNA form, the CDR3 reads TGTGCCACCCGACAGGGCGAACTAGAAAAACTGTTTTTT.

This clone was detected a few times. This chain joins TRBV5-1 and TRBJ1-1; possibly TRBD1 for D (6 bases). CDR1 SGHRS and CDR2 YFSETQ come from the germline V gene. The CDR3 consists of 15 residues. The V end was cut by 0 bases, the J end by 2 bases, with 11 bases between. The CDR3 sequence is CASSLGQVPNTEAFF. Here the CDR3 DNA reads TGCGCCAGCAGCTTGGGACAGGTACCTAACACTGAAGCTTTCTTT.

This chain uses TRBV7-8 with TRBJ1-4; a possible D gene is TRBD1 (6 bases). The CDR3 totals 14 residues. Between the trimmed V and J ends, which lost 4 bases and 8 bases, there was a span of 14 bases. Per germline, CDR1 SGHVS and CDR2 FQNEAQ. The chain's CDR3 is CASSSGQIGEKLFF. CDR3 bases: TGTGCCAGCAGCTCCGGACAGATCGGGGAAAAACTGTTTTTT.

This clone was detected only once. J is TRBJ1-1 and V is TRBV7-9; D is undetermined. The germline V gene encodes CDR1 SEHNR and CDR2 FQNEAQ (reference sequence). This CDR3 contains 15 residues. Trimming removed 1 base at V and 11 bases at J, with 20 bases between. The CDR3 bases are TGTGCCAGCAGCTTAGGGAGTGATGGACTTGGGCGGGCTTTCTTT. Its protein is CASSLGSDGLGRAFF.

The chain couples TRBV13 to TRBJ2-6; 9 bases are a match to TRBD1. Unmatched junction bases numbered 11, after V lost 5 bases and J lost 0 bases. The CDR3 length is 19 residues. The germline gives CDR1 PRHDT, CDR2 FYEKMQ (reference sequence). CDR3 nucleotides: TGTGCCAGCAGCATGGACAGTGGGACAGGGTACTCTGGGGCCAACGTCCTGACTTTC. This sequence encodes CASSMDSGTGYSGANVLTF.

The chain has TRBV11-2 and TRBJ2-3; tentative D call: TRBD2 (6 bases). V was shortened by 1 base and J by 1 base, with 12 bases between the two germline ends. This CDR3 comprises 16 residues. From germline, CDR1 is SGHAT and CDR2 FQNNGV. The CDR3 nucleotides are TGTGCCAGCAGCTTAGTCTGGGGGGACGGCACAGATACGCAGTATTTT. Translation: CASSLVWGDGTDTQYF.

The chain has TRBV2 and TRBJ1-4, with a tentative D call TRBD1 (5 bases). This CDR3 comprises 14 residues. CDR1 is SNHLY and CDR2 is FYNNEI in the germline V gene. Trimming stripped 6 bases from V and 7 bases from J, with 15 bases between. The CDR3 loop reads CASRSGLDFEKLFF. The CDR3, as DNA: TGTGCCAGCAGATCGGGACTTGACTTTGAAAAACTGTTTTTT. The whole variable domain, filled in from reference TRBV2 and TRBJ1-4, reads EPEVTQTPSHQVTQMGQEVILRCVPISNHLYFYWYRQILGQKVEFLVSFYNNEISEKSEIFDDQFSVERPDGSNFTLKIRSTKLEDSAMYFCASRSGLDFEKLFFGSGTQLSVL.

This rearrangement joins TRBV19 to TRBJ1-1; 9 nucleotides match TRBD1. The ends lost 8 bases at V and 5 bases at J; junction bases unmatched: 9. The CDR3 runs to 14 residues. CDR1 and CDR2 (germline): LNHDA, SQIVND (reference sequence). The CDR3 bases are TGTGCCAGTCGCTGGACAGGGGTAAAGACTGAAGCTTTCTTT. It codes for CASRWTGVKTEAFF.

J is TRBJ1-6 and V is TRBV7-9; D not certain. The CDR3 loop spans 15 amino acids. Germline loops: CDR1 SEHNR, CDR2 FQNEAQ (reference sequence). Trimming pared 5 bases from V and 0 bases from J, leaving 8 bases between. The CDR3 DNA reads as TGTGCCAGCAGCCCCCCGGGCTCCTATAATTCACCCCTCCACTTT. Translation gives CASSPPGSYNSPLHF.

The chain joins TRBV27 to TRBJ1-1; TRBD1 agrees at 8 bases. With V trimmed by 6 bases and J by 5 bases, 11 bases remained unmatched. Germline V lookup: CDR1 MNHEY, CDR2 SMNVEV (reference sequence). The CDR3 loop spans 15 amino acids. In nucleotides, the CDR3 is TGTGCCAGCAGCAGACAGGGGTGGAGGAAAACTGAAGCTTTCTTT. The encoded protein is CASSRQGWRKTEAFF.

The V call is TRBV28, the J call TRBJ1-5; TRBD1 matches at 8 bases. This CDR3 comprises 19 residues. CDR1 and CDR2 from the germline V gene are MDHEN and SYDVKM. The V gene end was trimmed by 0 bases and the J gene end by 4 bases; junction bases not matched to a gene: 14. DNA for the CDR3: TGTGCCAGCAGTTTATGGGCCCCCCGACAGGGGCTAAGGAATCAGCCCCAGCATTTT. It translates to CASSLWAPRQGLRNQPQHF.

The chain has TRBV6-5 and TRBJ2-7, with 9 bases that match TRBD1. V was pared by 7 bases and J by 5 bases, with 12 bases of the junction left unmatched. CDR1 and CDR2 (germline): MNHEY, SVGAGI. The CDR3 runs to 15 residues. CDR3 nucleotides: TGTGCCAGCACCAAGGGACAGGGACAAGGAGACGAGCAGTACTTC. Its protein is CASTKGQGQGDEQYF.